Presented here are 14 T cell receptor beta chains from one specimen sequenced in a study of blood T cell repertoires in COVID-19. Assay: immunoSEQ multiplex PCR; the TCRdb copy retains only in-frame clones and omits some. Of about 160,000 clones detected, around 89% appear once; the ten largest clones hold around 2.9%. The sequencing sample was made of peripheral blood. The receptors originated from a man aged 60 to 75 with acute or convalescent COVID-19.

V is TRBV5-1 and J is TRBJ2-1; possible D gene TRBD2, 6 bases. The CDR3 loop spans 13 amino acids. The germline V gene has CDR1 SGHRS and CDR2 YFSETQ. Trimming pared 4 bases from V and 12 bases from J, leaving 17 bases between. The CDR3 coding sequence is TGCGCCAGCAGCCCCCATCCGGGGGATGGGCAGTTCTTC. Translated: CASSPHPGDGQFF.

Of note for this clone: Other DNA sequences from this sample encode an identical CDR3 as well. The gene calls are TRBV12-3 or TRBV12-4 and TRBJ2-2; D gene ambiguous. CDR3 length: 12 amino acids. Trimming stripped 5 bases from V and 1 base from J, with 2 bases between. The CDR3 here is CASSQNTGELFF. The CDR3 region has the DNA TGTGCCAGCAGTCAGAACACCGGGGAGCTGTTTTTT.

This rearrangement joins TRBV7-2 to TRBJ2-7; TRBD1 is a possible D gene (6 bases). V lost 1 base to trimming and J lost 1 base, with 14 bases between them. This CDR3 region has 16 residues. Germline V gene data show CDR1 as SGHTA and CDR2 as FQGNSA. The CDR3 region has the DNA TGTGCCAGCAGCTTAGGGATACAGGGTGGGTCCTACGAGCAGTACTTC. Amino acids: CASSLGIQGGSYEQYF.

The chain uses TRBV4-1 and TRBJ1-2; 9 bases are shared with TRBD1. Germline trimming cut 3 bases from V and 5 bases from J; bases unmatched to any gene: 7. The CDR3 runs 15 residues. Germline CDR1 is MGHRA and CDR2 is YSYEKL. The CDR3 bases are TGCGCCAGCAGCCAGGACCCCGGGACAGGGTATGGCTACACCTTC. Its translation: CASSQDPGTGYGYTF.

The chain employs TRBV29-1 and TRBJ1-2, with D perhaps TRBD1 (5 bases). The V gene's germline CDR1 is SQVTM and CDR2 ANQGSEA. The CDR3 sequence is 12 residues long. The V and J ends lost 5 bases and 5 bases respectively, with 12 bases between them. The CDR3: CSVLQGSYGYTF. For the CDR3, the DNA is TGCAGCGTTCTTCAGGGATCGTATGGCTACACCTTC. Combining the CDR3 with reference TRBV29-1 and TRBJ1-2 gives the whole variable domain SAVISQKPSRDICQRGTSLTIQCQVDSQVTMMFWYRQQPGQSLTLIATANQGSEATYESGFVIDKFPISRPNLTFSTLTVSNMSPEDSSIYLCSVLQGSYGYTFGSGTRLTVV.

This chain links TRBV4-2 with TRBJ2-5, with TRBD2 identical over 8 bases. CDR1 and CDR2 from the germline V gene are LGHNA and YNFKEQ. The CDR3 loop spans 16 amino acids. J gave up 2 bases and V 3 bases, and 8 bases lay outside the gene matches. The CDR3 region has the DNA TGTGCCAGCAGCCAGGCCACGTTAGCGGGGCAAGAGACCCAGTACTTC. Protein sequence: CASSQATLAGQETQYF.

This chain links TRBV5-1 with TRBJ2-3; 7 bases are shared with TRBD2. The ends lost 0 bases at V and 4 bases at J; junction bases unmatched: 8. The CDR3 length is 16 residues. Germline-derived CDR1 and CDR2 are SGHRS and YFSETQ. The CDR3 DNA reads as TGCGCCAGCAGCTTGGGACTAGCCAAATCGGCAGATACGCAGTATTTT. It specifies CASSLGLAKSADTQYF.

The table lists this clone with a count of one. This chain uses TRBV7-2 with TRBJ1-1, with D uncertain. CDR3 length equals 15 residues. Per germline, CDR1 SGHTA and CDR2 FQGNSA. The ends were cut back, 7 bases at V and 5 bases at J, with 20 bases in the middle. The CDR3 loop is CASTLSPLGGTEAFF. CDR3 DNA: TGTGCCAGCACCCTAAGCCCTTTGGGAGGAACTGAAGCTTTCTTT.

The genes are TRBV25-1 and TRBJ1-1; 8 bases agree with TRBD1. V shed 2 bases, J shed 1 base, and the junction held 6 bases outside the gene matches. The germline V gene encodes CDR1 MGHDK and CDR2 SYGVNS. CDR3 length: 16 amino acids. Here the CDR3 DNA reads TGTGCCAGCAGTGAACAGGGGGCGCACCGGAACACTGAAGCTTTCTTT. This sequence encodes CASSEQGAHRNTEAFF.

The chain couples TRBV12-5 to TRBJ2-1; 10 bases line up with TRBD1. Trimming removed 5 bases from V and 0 bases from J; junction bases left unmatched: 13. This CDR3 contains 19 residues. From germline, CDR1 is LGHNT and CDR2 FRNRAP. The CDR3 region has the DNA TGTGCTAGTGGTCGACTGGGACAGGGGAAGCACGGCTCCTACAATGAGCAGTTCTTC. This gives the protein CASGRLGQGKHGSYNEQFF. The entire variable domain, with the rest obtained from reference TRBV12-5 and TRBJ2-1, is as follows: DARVTQTPRHKVTEMGQEVTMRCQPILGHNTVFWYRQTMMQGLELLAYFRNRAPLDDSGMPKDRFSAEMPDATLATLKIQPSEPRDSAVYFCASGRLGQGKHGSYNEQFFGPGTRLTVL.

The chain combines TRBV14 with TRBJ1-2; D is uncertain. Trimming left V 4 bases short and J 8 bases short, with 20 bases between. The CDR3 loop spans 15 amino acids. Germline lookup yields CDR1 SGHDN and CDR2 FVKESK. CDR3 sequence (DNA): TGTGCCAGCAGCCCTCCCTCGACAAGGACTAGAGGCTACACCTTC. It yields the protein CASSPPSTRTRGYTF.

This clone was seen more than once but under ten times. The chain has TRBV2 and TRBJ1-2, with D possibly matching TRBD1 (6 bases). Germline V lookup: CDR1 SNHLY, CDR2 FYNNEI. CDR3 size: 14 residues. V was trimmed by 4 bases and J by 3 bases, leaving 12 bases between them. CDR3 in amino acids: CASSVPDSYYGYTF. The CDR3 DNA reads TGTGCCAGCAGTGTTCCGGACAGCTACTATGGCTACACCTTC.

This rearrangement joins TRBV11-2 to TRBJ2-1, with 8 positions matching TRBD1. The CDR3 totals 18 residues. Germline CDR1 and CDR2: SGHAT and FQNNGV. The trim removed 6 bases at V and 5 bases at J, leaving 18 bases unmatched. As DNA, the CDR3 is TGTGCCAGCAGTCCTACCCTATCCGGACAGGGACGGAACAATGAGCAGTTCTTC. It is translated as CASSPTLSGQGRNNEQFF.

Of note for this clone: Other DNA sequences in the sample encode the same CDR3. This rearrangement joins TRBV6-5 to TRBJ2-7, with 7 positions matching TRBD1. Per the germline V gene, CDR1 is MNHEY and CDR2 is SVGAGI. The CDR3 length is 15 residues. V lost 0 bases to trimming and J lost 2 bases; unmatched junction nucleotides: 4. In DNA form, the CDR3 reads TGTGCCAGCAGTTACTCGATGGGACAGACCTACGAGCAGTACTTC. The encoded protein is CASSYSMGQTYEQYF.